Following are 30 T cell receptor beta chains from one sample sequenced in a study of T-cell reconstitution after alpha-beta-depleted transplantation in children. Preparation of the TCRbeta library used unique molecular identifiers. TCRdb independently ran MiXCR on the PCR reads; one entry per CDR3 protein. The sample includes about half a million distinct CDR3 sequences, around 12% of them seen just once. Here the sequenced sample was PBMCs from the stem cell graft donor, taken from the stem cell graft. The receptors here all came from a human donor who donated a stem cell graft to a child with combined immunodeficiency.

This clonotype was seen at least ten times. CDR3 amino acids: CASGASNTGELFF. CDR3 coding DNA: TGTGCCAGCGGAGCTTCAAACACCGGGGAGCTGTTTTTT. The chain combines TRBV7-3 with TRBJ2-2; D gene unclear. Between the trimmed V and J ends, which lost 8 bases and 2 bases, there was a span of 9 bases. The CDR3 loop spans 13 amino acids. CDR1 is SGHTA and CDR2 is FQGTGA in the germline V gene.

This clonotype was detected a few times. This chain links TRBV24-1 with TRBJ2-7; D ambiguous. Germline CDR1 reads KGHDR; CDR2 reads SFDVKD. Trimming took off 3 bases at V and 6 bases at J, with 11 bases between the two ends. The CDR3 length is 13 residues. The CDR3 bases are TGTGCCACCAGTGATGGGCCAAGACGCGAGCAGTACTTC. This translates into CATSDGPRREQYF.

The table lists this clonotype with a few counts. This rearrangement joins TRBV24-1 to TRBJ2-7; D ambiguous. The CDR3 runs to 14 residues. Trimming took off 9 bases at V and 0 bases at J, with 14 bases between the two ends. Per the germline V gene, CDR1 is KGHDR and CDR2 is SFDVKD. CDR3 DNA: TGTGCCACCGCTTCGCAGGCGAGCTCCTACGAGCAGTACTTC. Its protein product is CATASQASSYEQYF.

This clonotype was counted ten times or more. The chain employs TRBV9 and TRBJ1-4, with D uncertain. Between the trimmed V and J ends, which lost 4 bases and 0 bases, there was a span of 13 bases. Germline CDR1 reads SGDLS; CDR2 reads YYNGEE. The CDR3 is 16 amino acids. The CDR3 DNA follows: TGTGCCAGCAGCTCCCTGTCAGGCGCAACTAATGAAAAACTGTTTTTT. Its translation: CASSSLSGATNEKLFF. The full variable domain, completed using reference TRBV9 and TRBJ1-4, is DSGVTQTPKHLITATGQRVTLRCSPRSGDLSVYWYQQSLDQGLQFLIQYYNGEERAKGNILERFSAQQFPDLHSELNLSSLELGDSALYFCASSSLSGATNEKLFFGSGTQLSVL.

The gene calls are TRBV12-3 or TRBV12-4 and TRBJ2-7; the D call may be TRBD1 or TRBD2 (5 bases each). The V and J ends lost 6 bases and 13 bases respectively, with 19 bases between them. The CDR3 contains 12 residues. In nucleotides, the CDR3 is TGTGCCAGCAGCGCTCCTCCCGGGACGCTTTACTTC. It is translated as CASSAPPGTLYF.

This clonotype was seen a handful of times. The rearrangement uses TRBV12-3 or TRBV12-4 and TRBJ2-1; perhaps TRBD1 as D (6 bases). The CDR3 contains 15 residues. Trimming removed 6 bases at V and 1 base at J, with 13 bases between. CDR3 sequence (DNA): TGTGCCAGCAGGCCCGACAGGAATTCCTACAATGAGCAGTTCTTC. It yields the protein CASRPDRNSYNEQFF.

The chain combines TRBV20-1 with TRBJ2-5; 10 positions agree with TRBD2. The CDR3 runs to 14 residues. CDR1 is DFQATT, CDR2 SNEGSKA, per germline (reference sequence). J was trimmed by 5 bases and V by 2 bases; bases with no gene match: 5. The CDR3 sequence is CSARLAGDVETQYF. The CDR3 DNA is TGCAGTGCTAGACTAGCGGGAGATGTCGAGACCCAGTACTTC.

This clonotype was picked up many times. The rearrangement uses TRBV6-5 and TRBJ2-5, with 7 bases identical to TRBD2. The CDR3 sequence is 14 residues long. The V gene end was trimmed by 2 bases and the J gene end by 5 bases; junction bases not matched to a gene: 5. The germline CDR1 and CDR2 sequences are MNHEY and SVGAGI. The CDR3 sequence is CASSYVRGSETQYF. CDR3 nucleotide sequence: TGTGCCAGCAGTTACGTGCGGGGGAGCGAGACCCAGTACTTC.

V gene TRBV19 combines with J gene TRBJ2-3, with TRBD2 as a possible D gene (5 bases). The CDR3 extends over 17 amino acids. V lost 5 bases and J lost 4, with 22 bases in between. CDR1 and CDR2 from the germline V gene are LNHDA and SQIVND (reference sequence). The CDR3 nucleotides read TGTGCCAGTAGTCTCCGCGGGCGCGACCGTCGGCCAGATACGCAGTATTTT. Amino acid sequence: CASSLRGRDRRPDTQYF.

Only a few counts were recorded for this clonotype. The chain joins TRBV6-1 to TRBJ2-7, with TRBD2 matching 7 bases. The CDR3 is made up of 15 amino acids. V lost 6 bases, J lost 6 bases, and 14 bases stayed unmatched. The germline CDR1 and CDR2 sequences are MNHNS and SASEGT. Here the CDR3 DNA reads TGTGCCAGCAGACGCTATTTCGGGAGGACCGGCGAGCAGTACTTC. Translating it yields CASRRYFGRTGEQYF.

The chain is built from TRBV7-2 and TRBJ1-1; tentative D call: TRBD1 (5 bases). Germline values: CDR1 SGHTA, CDR2 FQGNSA. The V gene lost 3 bases and the J gene lost 1 base, with 15 bases spanning the gap. The CDR3 runs to 16 residues. CDR3 sequence (DNA): TGTGCCAGCAGCTTGCAGGGTAGGGGTGCGAACACTGAAGCTTTCTTT. This sequence encodes CASSLQGRGANTEAFF.

This clonotype occurred many times. The chain carries TRBV12-3 or TRBV12-4 and TRBJ2-7; no firm D call. The CDR3 has 14 amino acids. V lost 1 base and J lost 4, with 11 bases in between. DNA of the CDR3: TGTGCCAGCAGTTTAGGCGGACCGGAATACGAGCAGTACTTC. Translating it yields CASSLGGPEYEQYF.

This clonotype was picked up a small number of times. The chain uses TRBV12-3 or TRBV12-4 and TRBJ2-3, with 7 bases matching TRBD2. The length of the CDR3 is 14 residues. Trimming took 6 bases from V and 3 from J; bases not matched to a gene: 6. CDR3 in amino acids: CASSPVGRTDTQYF. For the CDR3, the DNA is TGTGCCAGCAGCCCGGTCGGGAGGACAGATACGCAGTATTTT.

The chain employs TRBV30 and TRBJ1-1; tentative D call: TRBD1 (5 bases). Trimming pared 2 bases from V and 1 base from J, leaving 11 bases between. Per the germline V gene, CDR1 is GTSNPN and CDR2 is SVGIG (reference sequence). The CDR3 has 14 residues. The CDR3 sequence: CAWSSGAPNTEAFF. CDR3 in DNA: TGTGCCTGGAGTTCCGGGGCACCGAACACTGAAGCTTTCTTT.

This clonotype showed up just a few times. The CDR3 nucleotides are TGTGCCAGCAGTTACCCAAGGACAGGGACTAGCACAGATACGCAGTATTTT. The encoded protein is CASSYPRTGTSTDTQYF. The genes are TRBV6-5 and TRBJ2-3, with TRBD1 matching over 8 bases. Per the germline V gene, CDR1 is MNHEY and CDR2 is SVGAGI. This CDR3 has 17 residues. Trimming removed 2 bases from V and 0 bases from J; junction bases left unmatched: 7.

A few counts support this clonotype. The chain is built from TRBV12-3 or TRBV12-4 and TRBJ1-6; D unresolved. There are 15 residues in the CDR3. The V and J ends lost 5 bases and 0 bases respectively, with 8 bases between them. CDR3 region: CASSLARSYNSPLHF. The CDR3 DNA reads as TGTGCCAGCAGTCTGGCGCGCTCCTATAATTCACCCCTCCACTTT.

This clonotype was seen at least ten times. This chain connects TRBV12-3 or TRBV12-4 to TRBJ1-4; possibly TRBD1 for D (6 bases). The CDR3 length is 11 residues. V was trimmed by 3 bases and J by 13 bases, leaving 9 bases between them. Here the CDR3 reads CASSFGGVLFF. In nucleotides, the CDR3 is TGTGCCAGCAGTTTCGGGGGCGTACTGTTTTTT.

V is TRBV12-3 or TRBV12-4 and J is TRBJ2-7; 8 positions agree with TRBD2. This CDR3 spans 15 amino acids. With V trimmed by 7 bases and J by 4 bases, 12 bases remained unmatched. CDR3: CASNPSGSGSYEQYF. The CDR3 region has the DNA TGTGCCAGCAACCCATCCGGGAGCGGGAGTTACGAGCAGTACTTC.

The genes are TRBV7-9 and TRBJ2-1, with 9 bases lining up with TRBD2. There are 15 residues in the CDR3. From germline, CDR1 is SEHNR and CDR2 FQNEAQ (reference sequence). The V and J ends lost 5 bases and 5 bases, in that order; junction bases with no gene match: 7. CDR3 residues: CASSEGTSMDNEQFF. The CDR3 DNA follows: TGTGCCAGCAGCGAGGGGACTAGCATGGACAATGAGCAGTTCTTC.

The sample holds a few counts of this clonotype. The chain couples TRBV20-1 to TRBJ2-6, with D unclear. The CDR3 length is 14 residues. The germline V and J ends were trimmed by 6 bases and 2 bases, with 11 bases remaining between them. From germline, CDR1 is DFQATT and CDR2 SNEGSKA (reference sequence). In DNA form, the CDR3 reads TGCAGTGCCTTTGACACTCCTGGGGCCAACGTCCTGACTTTC. Amino acid sequence: CSAFDTPGANVLTF.

This clonotype has only a few counts. V gene TRBV12-3 or TRBV12-4 combines with J gene TRBJ1-5, with TRBD1 matching over 8 bases. The CDR3 has 14 amino acids. V shed 5 bases, J shed 7 bases, and the junction held 7 bases outside the gene matches. CDR3 sequence reads: CASSKSRQGQPQHF. The DNA for the CDR3 is TGTGCCAGCAGTAAATCACGACAGGGGCAGCCCCAGCATTTT.

This clonotype appeared a few times. The V and J genes are TRBV6-5 and TRBJ2-1; no definite D call. There are 12 residues in the CDR3. Per germline, CDR1 MNHEY and CDR2 SVGAGI. Trimming took off 5 bases at V and 9 bases at J, with 11 bases between the two ends. This CDR3 is CASSPPTGEQFF. In DNA, the CDR3 is TGTGCCAGCAGTCCCCCCACTGGTGAGCAGTTCTTC.

The chain joins TRBV21-1 to TRBJ1-5. TRBV21-1 is described as a pseudogene. CDR3 length: 15 residues. The CDR3 DNA is TGTGCCAGCAGCAACGTGAGGCGTGGGAATCAGCCCCAGCATTTT. Residues: CASSNVRRGNQPQHF.

In this sample, this clonotype turned up many times. CDR3 in DNA: TGTGCCAGCAGTTCCTGGACAGGGAGCGAGCAGTACTTC. Protein: CASSSWTGSEQYF. This rearrangement joins TRBV12-3 or TRBV12-4 to TRBJ2-7; 8 bases map to TRBD1. Trimming removed 4 bases from V and 6 bases from J; junction bases left unmatched: 5. CDR3 length: 13 residues.

This clonotype was detected many times. The chain has TRBV12-3 or TRBV12-4 and TRBJ2-1; 8 bases map to TRBD2. The junction had 9 bases not matched to a gene; V was cut back by 4 bases and J by 4 bases. This CDR3 comprises 16 residues. The CDR3 is CASSSAAGARYNEQFF. CDR3 DNA sequence: TGTGCCAGCAGTTCCGCAGCGGGGGCCCGTTACAATGAGCAGTTCTTC.

The chain employs TRBV10-3 and TRBJ2-1; 8 nucleotides match TRBD2. Losses at the gene ends were 6 bases for V and 2 bases for J; bases not matched to a gene: 6. The CDR3 has 15 residues. Germline CDR1 ENHRY, CDR2 SYGVKD. The CDR3 region has the DNA TGTGCCATCAGCGCACTAGCGGAACCCTACAATGAGCAGTTCTTC. Protein sequence: CAISALAEPYNEQFF.

This clonotype occurred a few times. The chain combines TRBV20-1 with TRBJ2-7; no clear D gene. CDR1 is DFQATT, CDR2 SNEGSKA, per germline (reference sequence). Trimming removed 5 bases at V and 5 bases at J, with 13 bases between. The CDR3 is 12 amino acids. The CDR3 region is CSAAGSRNEQYF. Written as DNA, the CDR3 is TGCAGTGCTGCCGGATCTAGGAACGAGCAGTACTTC.

This clonotype was counted at least ten times. V and J are TRBV7-2 and TRBJ1-1; D gene unclear. CDR1 is SGHTA and CDR2 is FQGNSA in the germline V gene. Between the trimmed V and J ends, which lost 4 bases and 1 base, there was a span of 13 bases. The CDR3 contains 15 residues. The CDR3 loop is CASSSESLRNTEAFF. The CDR3, as DNA: TGTGCCAGCAGCTCAGAATCGTTACGGAACACTGAAGCTTTCTTT.

This clonotype was detected ten times or more. The chain links TRBV29-1 to TRBJ2-5; possible D gene TRBD1, 6 bases. Per germline, CDR1 SQVTM and CDR2 ANQGSEA. Trimming took off 5 bases at V and 5 bases at J, with 9 bases between the two ends. There are 11 residues in the CDR3. CDR3 loop: CSVTGWETQYF. As DNA, the CDR3 is TGCAGCGTTACAGGGTGGGAGACCCAGTACTTC.

This chain joins TRBV27 and TRBJ1-4, with 7 bases aligning to TRBD1. This CDR3 has 15 amino acids. J was trimmed by 2 bases and V by 3 bases; bases with no gene match: 3. The V gene's germline CDR1 is MNHEY and CDR2 SMNVEV (reference sequence). The CDR3 coding sequence is TGTGCCAGCAGTTTTAGGGGGCAGACTAATGAAAAACTGTTTTTT. Amino acids: CASSFRGQTNEKLFF.